Described below is a single T cell receptor (beta chain) sequence and its context. Clones were sequenced by immunoSEQ multiplex PCR, and TCRdb holds only the in-frame ones, with some missing. This table holds about 410,000 clones, over 75% found once. The junction had 4 bases not matched to a gene; V was cut back by 3 bases and J by 6 bases. Germline V gene sequence: CDR1 SGDLS, CDR2 YYNGEE. This CDR3 region has 13 residues. This sample is drawn from a study of blood T cell repertoires in COVID-19. The overall study: Collection of acute and convalescent COVID-19 samples took place in the United States, Italy and Spain. T cells, B-cell-depleted T cells, or PBMCs provided the cDNA or gDNA that served as material.

Sequencing was performed on peripheral blood. V usage is TRBV9 and J usage is TRBJ2-3; 7 bases map to TRBD2. The origin of this receptor is a woman aged 40 to 50 with COVID-19, enrolled during active disease. In DNA form, the CDR3 reads TGTGCCAGCAGCGATGTGCGGGAGGATACGCAGTATTTT. Its protein product is CASSDVREDTQYF.